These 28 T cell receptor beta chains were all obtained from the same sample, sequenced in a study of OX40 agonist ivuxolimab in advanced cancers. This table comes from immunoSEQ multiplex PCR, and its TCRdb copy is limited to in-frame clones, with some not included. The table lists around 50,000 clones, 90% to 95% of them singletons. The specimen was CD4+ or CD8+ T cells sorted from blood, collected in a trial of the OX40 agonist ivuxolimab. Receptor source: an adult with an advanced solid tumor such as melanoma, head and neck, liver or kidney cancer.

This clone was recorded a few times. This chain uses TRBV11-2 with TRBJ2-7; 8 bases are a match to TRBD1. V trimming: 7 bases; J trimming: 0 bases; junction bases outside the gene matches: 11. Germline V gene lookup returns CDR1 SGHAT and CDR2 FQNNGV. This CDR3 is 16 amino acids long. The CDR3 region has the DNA TGTGCCAGCACCATAGGACAGGGAATTAGCTCCTACGAGCAGTACTTC. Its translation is CASTIGQGISSYEQYF.

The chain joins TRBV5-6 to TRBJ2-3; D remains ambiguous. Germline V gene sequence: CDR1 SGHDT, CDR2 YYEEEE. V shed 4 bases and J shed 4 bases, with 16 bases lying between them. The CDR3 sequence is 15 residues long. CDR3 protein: CASSLYRKAADTQYF. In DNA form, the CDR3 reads TGTGCCAGCAGCCTTTACCGAAAAGCTGCAGATACGCAGTATTTT.

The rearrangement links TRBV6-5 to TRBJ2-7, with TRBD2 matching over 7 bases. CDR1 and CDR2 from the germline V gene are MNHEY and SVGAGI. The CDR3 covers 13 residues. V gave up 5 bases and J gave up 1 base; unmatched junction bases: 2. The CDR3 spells CASSPGLSYEQYF. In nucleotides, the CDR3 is TGTGCCAGCAGTCCGGGACTATCCTACGAGCAGTACTTC.

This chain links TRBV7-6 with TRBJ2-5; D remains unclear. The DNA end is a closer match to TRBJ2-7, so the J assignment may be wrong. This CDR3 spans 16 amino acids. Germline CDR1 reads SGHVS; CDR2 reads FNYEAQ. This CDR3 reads CASSLGQGQDSYEQYF. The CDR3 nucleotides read TGTGCCAGCAGCTTAGGTCAAGGTCAGGATTCCTACGAGCAGTACTTC.

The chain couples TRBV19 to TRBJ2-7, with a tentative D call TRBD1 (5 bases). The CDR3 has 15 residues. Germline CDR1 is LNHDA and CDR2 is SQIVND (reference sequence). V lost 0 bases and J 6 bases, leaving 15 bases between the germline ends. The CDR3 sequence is CASSIDAGPIGEQYF. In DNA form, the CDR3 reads TGTGCCAGTAGTATAGATGCAGGGCCGATCGGCGAGCAGTACTTC.

The CDR3 bases are TGTGCCAGCAGCTTAGTAGCGGGGTCCTACAATGAGCAGTTCTTC. As protein: CASSLVAGSYNEQFF. The V gene is TRBV11-2, the J gene TRBJ2-1; 8 bases match TRBD2. Losses at the gene ends were 1 base for V and 1 base for J; bases not matched to a gene: 0. The CDR3 has 15 amino acids. Germline V gene sequence: CDR1 SGHAT, CDR2 FQNNGV.

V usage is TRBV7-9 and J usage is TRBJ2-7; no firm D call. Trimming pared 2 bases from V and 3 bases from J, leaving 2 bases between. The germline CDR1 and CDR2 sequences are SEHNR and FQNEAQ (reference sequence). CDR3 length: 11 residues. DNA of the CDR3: TGTGCCAGCAGCTTACTCTACGAGCAGTACTTC. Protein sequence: CASSLLYEQYF. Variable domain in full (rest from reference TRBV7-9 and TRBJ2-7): DTGVSQNPRHKITKRGQNVTFRCDPISEHNRLYWYRQTLGQGPEFLTYFQNEAQLEKSRLLSDRFSAERPKGSFSTLEIQRTEQGDSAMYLCASSLLYEQYFGPGTRLTVT.

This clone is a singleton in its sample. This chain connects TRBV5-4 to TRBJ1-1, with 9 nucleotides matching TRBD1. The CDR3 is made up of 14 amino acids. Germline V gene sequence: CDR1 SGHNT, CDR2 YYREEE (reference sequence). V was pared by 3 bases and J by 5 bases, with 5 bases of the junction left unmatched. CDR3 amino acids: CASSSTGGGTEAFF. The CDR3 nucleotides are TGTGCCAGCAGCTCAACAGGGGGCGGTACTGAAGCTTTCTTT.

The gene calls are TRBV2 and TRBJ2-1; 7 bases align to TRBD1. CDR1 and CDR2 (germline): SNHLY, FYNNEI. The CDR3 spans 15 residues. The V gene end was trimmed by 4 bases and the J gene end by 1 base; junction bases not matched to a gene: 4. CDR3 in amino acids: CASSVSRGSYNEQFF. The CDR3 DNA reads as TGTGCCAGCAGTGTAAGCAGGGGGTCCTACAATGAGCAGTTCTTC.

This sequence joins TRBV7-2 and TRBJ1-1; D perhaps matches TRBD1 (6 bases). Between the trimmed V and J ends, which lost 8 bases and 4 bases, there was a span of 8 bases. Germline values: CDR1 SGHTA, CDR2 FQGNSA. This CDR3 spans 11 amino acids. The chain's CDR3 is CASQGGTEAFF. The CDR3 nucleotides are TGTGCCAGCCAAGGGGGCACTGAAGCTTTCTTT.

Written as DNA, the CDR3 is TGTGCCAGCAGCAAAACCCCCCCCGGGAGATGGGACACTGAAGCTTTCTTT. Amino acid sequence: CASSKTPPGRWDTEAFF. The V call is TRBV21-1, the J call TRBJ1-1. TRBV21-1 constitutes a pseudogene. CDR3 length: 17 residues.

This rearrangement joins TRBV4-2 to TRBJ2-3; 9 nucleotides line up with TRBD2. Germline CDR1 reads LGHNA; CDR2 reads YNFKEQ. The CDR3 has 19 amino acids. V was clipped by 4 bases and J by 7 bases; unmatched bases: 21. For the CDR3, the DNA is TGTGCCAGCAGCCCCGATCACCTTTCGGGACTAGCAGTAAGGAATACGCAGTATTTT. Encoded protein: CASSPDHLSGLAVRNTQYF.

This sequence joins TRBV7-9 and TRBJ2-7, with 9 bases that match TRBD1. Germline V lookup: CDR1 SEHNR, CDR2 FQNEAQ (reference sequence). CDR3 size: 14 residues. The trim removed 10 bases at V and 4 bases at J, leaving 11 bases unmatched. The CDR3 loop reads CATSRTGAKYEQYF. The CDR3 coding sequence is TGTGCCACCTCGAGGACAGGGGCGAAGTACGAGCAGTACTTC.

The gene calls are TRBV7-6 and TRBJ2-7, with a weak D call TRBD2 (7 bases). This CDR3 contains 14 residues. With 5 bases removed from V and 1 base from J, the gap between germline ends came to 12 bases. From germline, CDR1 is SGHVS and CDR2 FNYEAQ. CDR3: CASSPRGASYEQYF. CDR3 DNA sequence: TGTGCCAGCAGCCCCCGGGGGGCGTCCTACGAGCAGTACTTC.

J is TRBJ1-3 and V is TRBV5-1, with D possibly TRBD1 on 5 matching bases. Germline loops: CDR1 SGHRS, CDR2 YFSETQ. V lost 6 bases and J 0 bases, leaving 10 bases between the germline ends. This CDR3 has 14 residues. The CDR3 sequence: CASTRDYSGNTIYF. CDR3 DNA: TGCGCCAGCACCCGGGACTACTCTGGAAACACCATATATTTT.

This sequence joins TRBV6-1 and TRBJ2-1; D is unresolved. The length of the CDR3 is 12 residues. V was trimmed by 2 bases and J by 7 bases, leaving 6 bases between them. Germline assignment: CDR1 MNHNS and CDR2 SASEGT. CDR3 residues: CASSENLNEQFF. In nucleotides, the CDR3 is TGTGCCAGCAGTGAAAATCTGAATGAGCAGTTCTTC.

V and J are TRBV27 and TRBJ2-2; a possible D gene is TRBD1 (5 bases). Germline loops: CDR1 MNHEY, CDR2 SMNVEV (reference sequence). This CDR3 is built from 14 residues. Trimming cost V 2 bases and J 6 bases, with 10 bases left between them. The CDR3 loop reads CASSLPTGSGELFF. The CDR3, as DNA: TGTGCCAGCAGTTTACCAACAGGCTCCGGGGAGCTGTTTTTT.

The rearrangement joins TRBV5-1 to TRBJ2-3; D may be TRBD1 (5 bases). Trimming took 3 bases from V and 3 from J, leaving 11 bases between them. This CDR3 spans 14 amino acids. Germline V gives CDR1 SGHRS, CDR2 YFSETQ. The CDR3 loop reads CASSSSGSTDTQYF. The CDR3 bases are TGCGCCAGCAGCTCCTCAGGGTCAACAGATACGCAGTATTTT.

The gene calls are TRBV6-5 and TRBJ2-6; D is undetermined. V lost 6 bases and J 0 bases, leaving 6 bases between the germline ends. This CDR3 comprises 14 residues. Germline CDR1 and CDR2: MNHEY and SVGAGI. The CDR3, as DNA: TGTGCCAGCAGGCATGACTCTGGGGCCAACGTCCTGACTTTC. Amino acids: CASRHDSGANVLTF.

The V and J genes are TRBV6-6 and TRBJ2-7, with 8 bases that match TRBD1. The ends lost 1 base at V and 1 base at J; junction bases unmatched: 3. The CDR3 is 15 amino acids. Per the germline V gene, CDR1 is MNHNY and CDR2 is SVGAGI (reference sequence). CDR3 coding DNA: TGTGCCAGCAGTTACTTTGGACAGGGATCCTACGAGCAGTACTTC. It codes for CASSYFGQGSYEQYF.

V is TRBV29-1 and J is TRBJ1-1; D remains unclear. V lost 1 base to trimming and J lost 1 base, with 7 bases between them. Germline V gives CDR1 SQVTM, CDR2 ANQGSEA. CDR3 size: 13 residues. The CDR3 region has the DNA TGCAGCGTTGAAGTAATCACGAACACTGAAGCTTTCTTT. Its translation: CSVEVITNTEAFF.

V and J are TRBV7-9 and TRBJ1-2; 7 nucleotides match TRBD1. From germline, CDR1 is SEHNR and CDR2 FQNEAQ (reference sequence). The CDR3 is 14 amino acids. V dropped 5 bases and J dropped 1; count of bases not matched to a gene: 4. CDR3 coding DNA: TGTGCCAGCAGCATGACAGGGAATAACTATGGCTACACCTTC. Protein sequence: CASSMTGNNYGYTF.

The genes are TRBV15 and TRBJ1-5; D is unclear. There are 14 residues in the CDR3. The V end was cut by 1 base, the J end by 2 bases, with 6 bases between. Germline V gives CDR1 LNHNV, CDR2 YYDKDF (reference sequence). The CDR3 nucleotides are TGTGCCACCAGCAGAGTTGGGGGCAATCAGCCCCAGCATTTT. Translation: CATSRVGGNQPQHF.

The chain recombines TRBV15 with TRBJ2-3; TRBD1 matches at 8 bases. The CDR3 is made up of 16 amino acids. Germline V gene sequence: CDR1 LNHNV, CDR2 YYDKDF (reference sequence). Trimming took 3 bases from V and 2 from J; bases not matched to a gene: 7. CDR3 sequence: CATSRTGDSLTDTQYF. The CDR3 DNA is TGTGCCACCAGCAGGACAGGGGACTCACTCACAGATACGCAGTATTTT. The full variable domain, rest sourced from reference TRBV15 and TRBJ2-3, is DAMVIQNPRYQVTQFGKPVTLSCSQTLNHNVMYWYQQKSSQAPKLLFHYYDKDFNNEADTPDNFQSRRPNTSFCFLDIRSPGLGDTAMYLCATSRTGDSLTDTQYFGPGTRLTVL.

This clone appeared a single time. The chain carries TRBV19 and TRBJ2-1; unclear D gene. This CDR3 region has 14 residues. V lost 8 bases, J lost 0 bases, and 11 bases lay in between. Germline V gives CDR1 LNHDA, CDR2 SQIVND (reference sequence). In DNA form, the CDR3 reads TGTGCCAGTGCCCGGGTTAGCTCCTACAATGAGCAGTTCTTC. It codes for CASARVSSYNEQFF.

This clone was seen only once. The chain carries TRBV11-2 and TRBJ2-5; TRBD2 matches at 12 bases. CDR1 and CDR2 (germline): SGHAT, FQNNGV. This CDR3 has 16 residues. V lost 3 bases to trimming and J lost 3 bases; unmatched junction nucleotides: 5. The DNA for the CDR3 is TGTGCCAGCAGCTTTTTTCTAGCGGGAGGGGAAGAGACCCAGTACTTC. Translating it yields CASSFFLAGGEETQYF.

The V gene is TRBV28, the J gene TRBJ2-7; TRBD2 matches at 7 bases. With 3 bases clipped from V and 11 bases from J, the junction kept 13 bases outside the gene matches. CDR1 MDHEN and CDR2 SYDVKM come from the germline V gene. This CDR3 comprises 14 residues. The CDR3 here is CASSFVEGGRAEYF. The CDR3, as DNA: TGTGCCAGCAGTTTTGTGGAGGGAGGGAGGGCCGAGTACTTC.

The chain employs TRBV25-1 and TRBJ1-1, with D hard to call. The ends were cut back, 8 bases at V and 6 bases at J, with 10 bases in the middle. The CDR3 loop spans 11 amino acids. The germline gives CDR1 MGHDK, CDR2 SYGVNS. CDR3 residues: CASRLGPEAFF. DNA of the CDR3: TGTGCCAGCCGCTTAGGCCCTGAAGCTTTCTTT.